This TCR beta chain was profiled in a study of response to subunit inactivated influenza vaccine (dated by TCRdb to between 2018 and 2020). About the study as a whole: The study used deep quantitative T cell receptor repertoire profiling to track responses to a trivalent subunit inactivated influenza vaccine. Broad study findings and their caveats: The authors proposed that each seasonal influenza vaccination may bring in only a limited number of new T cells.

This clonotype was seen many times. Its antigen is not yet known. Qualities for individual bases were not recorded, and no much larger clone is one base off. Library preparation employed RT-PCR. Reads for this sample came from an Illumina HiSeq 2500. TCRdb reran the public reads through fastp at Q25 and MiXCR, keeping productive beta chains. Rows merge per CDR3 protein into single entries with the most common DNA and genes. The sample profile shows around 470,000 distinct CDR3 sequences; roughly 7.9% of them were found once. Of the sample, approximately 14% falls within the top ten clones. In the germline V gene, CDR1 corresponds to SGHRS and CDR2 to YFSETQ. From the cysteine through the phenylalanine, the CDR3 covers 16 amino acids. Only the CDR3 DNA stays, 48 bases, in frame from base 1. The germline ends are 14 bases apart after V is trimmed by 0 bases and J by 5 bases.

Source: PBMCs from blood, taken about 24 months after vaccination. The sequence is built from TRBV5-1 and TRBJ1-4; the D segment cannot be called with confidence. The origin of this receptor is a man aged 50 to 75 who received an inactivated influenza vaccine. Donor details come from another sample of the same person, matched by shared clones. The sequence in DNA is TGCGCCAGCAGCTTGGGGGAAGGGATAATGAATGAAAAACTGTTTTTT. Translated, it reads CASSLGEGIMNEKLFF. The CDR3 plus the reference TRBV5-1 and TRBJ1-4 genes for the other parts give the full variable domain: KAGVTQTPRYLIKTRGQQVTLSCSPISGHRSVSWYQQTPGQGLQFLFEYFSETQRNKGNFPGRFSGRQFSNSRSEMNVSTLELGDSALYLCASSLGEGIMNEKLFFGSGTQLSVL.